Each of the 8 T cell receptor beta chains below was sequenced from the same sample in a study of T-cell reconstitution after alpha-beta-depleted transplantation in children. Library preparation (for TCRbeta) was performed with unique molecular identifiers. MiXCR, applied by TCRdb to the PCR reads, yields one record per CDR3 protein. The data show about 980,000 distinct CDR3 sequences, roughly 29% seen once. Sequencing used PBMCs, mostly from graft donor cells, obtained 360 days after TCRalphabeta/CD19-depleted stem cell transplant. Receptors were obtained from a boy under two years old who had a stem cell transplant for SCID, so the T cells may come from the graft donor.

This clonotype was observed a few times. V gene TRBV6-4 combines with J gene TRBJ2-5; D possibly matches TRBD1 or TRBD2 (6 bases each). V dropped 4 bases and J dropped 4 bases, with 13 bases sitting between them. Germline loops: CDR1 MRHNA, CDR2 SNTAGT. The CDR3 extends over 14 amino acids. CDR3 region: CASSATGRGETQYF. The CDR3 DNA follows: TGTGCCAGCAGTGCTACAGGGCGGGGAGAGACCCAGTACTTC.

This chain connects TRBV12-3 or TRBV12-4 to TRBJ1-2; 9 nucleotides align to TRBD1. CDR3 length: 15 residues. V lost 2 bases, J lost 8 bases, and 9 bases stayed unmatched. The CDR3 loop is CASSLRTGESKGYTF. The CDR3 DNA reads TGTGCCAGCAGTTTAAGGACAGGGGAGTCGAAAGGCTACACCTTC.

The gene calls are TRBV20-1 and TRBJ2-3; the match to TRBD2 covers 10 bases. V was pared by 6 bases and J by 3 bases, with 6 bases of the junction left unmatched. Germline loops: CDR1 DFQATT, CDR2 SNEGSKA (reference sequence). The CDR3 has 14 amino acids. The chain's CDR3 is CSALLAGRTDTQYF. CDR3 DNA: TGCAGTGCCCTACTAGCGGGGAGAACAGATACGCAGTATTTT.

The chain couples TRBV2 to TRBJ1-1; D perhaps matches TRBD1 (6 bases). CDR3 length equals 13 residues. Trimming removed 1 base at V and 4 bases at J, with 7 bases between. Germline V CDR1 and CDR2: SNHLY, FYNNEI. The DNA of the CDR3 is TGTGCCAGCAGTGAAGTCAGGGGCACTGAAGCTTTCTTT. The encoded protein is CASSEVRGTEAFF.

This clonotype was seen once. CDR3 in amino acids: CASCLAVSTVSAFNSPLHF. CDR3 coding DNA: TGTGCCAGCTGTTTAGCGGTTTCGACTGTTTCCGCGTTTAATTCACCCCTCCACTTT. The V call is TRBV2, the J call TRBJ1-6; unclear D gene. V lost 8 bases and J lost 6, with 29 bases in between. The V gene's germline CDR1 is SNHLY and CDR2 FYNNEI. CDR3 length: 19 amino acids.

This clonotype was picked up a small number of times. The chain couples TRBV5-1 to TRBJ1-3; D is perhaps TRBD1 (6 bases). Between the trimmed V and J ends, which lost 4 bases and 0 bases, there was a span of 11 bases. The germline gives CDR1 SGHRS, CDR2 YFSETQ. The CDR3 has 15 amino acids. This CDR3 is CASSGGDISGNTIYF. DNA for the CDR3: TGCGCCAGCAGCGGGGGCGACATCTCTGGAAACACCATATATTTT.

The rearrangement joins TRBV6-5 to TRBJ1-1; the D gene is possibly TRBD1 (6 bases). This CDR3 spans 17 amino acids. Germline values: CDR1 MNHEY, CDR2 SVGAGI. The ends were cut back, 2 bases at V and 1 base at J, with 17 bases in the middle. CDR3 region: CASSYGAWGPGNTEAFF. The CDR3 nucleotides are TGTGCCAGCAGTTACGGAGCTTGGGGGCCAGGGAACACTGAAGCTTTCTTT.

The V call is TRBV12-3 or TRBV12-4, the J call TRBJ2-1, with a possible D match to TRBD1 (6 bases). V dropped 6 bases and J dropped 7 bases, with 16 bases sitting between them. The CDR3 totals 14 residues. In nucleotides, the CDR3 is TGTGCCAGCAGCGTCGCGGACAGCCTTAATGAGCAGTTCTTC. Protein sequence: CASSVADSLNEQFF.